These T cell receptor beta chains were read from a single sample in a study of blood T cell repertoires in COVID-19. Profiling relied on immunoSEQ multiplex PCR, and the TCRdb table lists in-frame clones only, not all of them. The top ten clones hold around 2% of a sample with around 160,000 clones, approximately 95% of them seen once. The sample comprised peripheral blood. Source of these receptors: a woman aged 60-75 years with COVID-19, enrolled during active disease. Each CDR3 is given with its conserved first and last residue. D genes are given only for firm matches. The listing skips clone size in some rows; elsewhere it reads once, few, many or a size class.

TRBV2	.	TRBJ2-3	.	CASSGEWDTQYF	TGTGCCAGCAGTGGGGAGTGGGATACGCAGTATTTT
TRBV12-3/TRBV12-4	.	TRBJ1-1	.	CASSFSRNTEAFF	TGTGCCAGCAGTTTTTCCAGGAACACTGAAGCTTTCTTT
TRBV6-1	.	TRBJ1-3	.	CASSDTGLSGNTIYF	TGTGCCAGCAGTGATACAGGTCTCTCTGGAAACACCATATATTTT
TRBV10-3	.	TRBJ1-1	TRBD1	CAISNRGYTEAFF	TGTGCCATCAGTAACAGGGGGTACACTGAAGCTTTCTTT
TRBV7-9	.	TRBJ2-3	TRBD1	CASSSPTGGKADTQYF	TGTGCCAGCAGCTCACCCACAGGGGGTAAGGCAGATACGCAGTATTTT
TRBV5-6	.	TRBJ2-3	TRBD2	CASSLGLAGSDTQYF	TGTGCCAGCAGCTTAGGACTAGCGGGGTCAGATACGCAGTATTTT
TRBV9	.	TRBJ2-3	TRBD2	CASSPLAKDTQYF	TGTGCCAGCAGCCCACTAGCGAAAGATACGCAGTATTTT
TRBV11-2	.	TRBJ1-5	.	CASSLRGSNQPQHF	TGTGCCAGCAGCCTCAGGGGCAGCAATCAGCCCCAGCATTTT
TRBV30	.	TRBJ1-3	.	CAWSQTVDSGNTIYF	TGTGCCTGGAGCCAGACAGTTGACTCTGGAAACACCATATATTTT
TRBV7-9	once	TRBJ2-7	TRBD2	CASSFGSSGGTYEQYF	TGTGCCAGCAGCTTCGGTTCTAGCGGGGGGACCTACGAGCAGTACTTC
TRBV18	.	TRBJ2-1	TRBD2	CASSRNPLRAGEGEQFF	TGTGCCAGCTCACGAAACCCCCTACGGGCGGGGGAGGGTGAGCAGTTCTTC
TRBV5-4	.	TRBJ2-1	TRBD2	CASSSPRGGKNEQFF	TGTGCCAGCAGCTCGCCGCGGGGGGGCAAGAATGAGCAGTTCTTC
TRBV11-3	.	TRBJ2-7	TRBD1	CASSPRQGLPYEQYF	TGTGCCAGCAGCCCACGACAGGGCCTCCCCTACGAGCAGTACTTC
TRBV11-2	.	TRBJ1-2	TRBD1	CASSPFVGTGYGYTF	TGTGCCAGCAGCCCATTTGTCGGGACAGGGTACGGCTACACCTTC
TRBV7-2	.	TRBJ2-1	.	CASSLSGVGYNEQFF	TGTGCCAGCAGCCTCTCCGGGGTGGGCTACAATGAGCAGTTCTTC
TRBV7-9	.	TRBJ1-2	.	CASSPEPGGTDRKGYTF	TGTGCCAGCAGCCCCGAGCCGGGGGGGACTGACAGAAAGGGCTACACCTTC
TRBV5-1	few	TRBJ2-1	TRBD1	CASSSRTGFYNEQFF	TGCGCCAGCAGCTCGAGGACAGGTTTCTACAATGAGCAGTTCTTC
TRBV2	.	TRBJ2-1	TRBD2	CASSELAGGYNEQFF	TGTGCCAGCAGTGAACTAGCGGGGGGATACAATGAGCAGTTCTTC
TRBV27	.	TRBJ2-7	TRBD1	CASSFTTGAKYF	TGTGCCAGCAGTTTCACAACAGGGGCTAAGTACTTC
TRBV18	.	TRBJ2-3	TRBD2	CASSPRGGGVDTQYF	TGTGCCAGCTCACCCCGAGGCGGGGGGGTGGATACGCAGTATTTT
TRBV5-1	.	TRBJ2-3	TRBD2	CASSLGTLAGGGTDTQYF	TGCGCCAGCAGCTTGGGAACCCTAGCGGGGGGTGGCACAGATACGCAGTATTTT
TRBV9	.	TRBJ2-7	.	CASSVESGVVYEQYF	TGTGCCAGCAGCGTAGAGTCGGGGGTGGTTTACGAGCAGTACTTC
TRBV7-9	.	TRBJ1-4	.	CASSLDSSTFGEKLFF	TGTGCCAGCAGCTTAGACAGTTCCACTTTCGGTGAAAAACTGTTTTTT
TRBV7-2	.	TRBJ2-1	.	CASSLGGLSDEQFF	TGTGCCAGCAGCTTGGGGGGTTTAAGTGATGAGCAGTTCTTC
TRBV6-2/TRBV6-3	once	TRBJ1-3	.	CASSPRGHPGNTIYF	TGTGCCAGCAGTCCCCGCGGACACCCTGGAAACACCATATATTTT
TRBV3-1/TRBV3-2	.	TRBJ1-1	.	CASSQGRNTEAFF	TGTGCCAGCAGCCAGGGGCGGAACACTGAAGCTTTCTTT
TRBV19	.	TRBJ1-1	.	CASSASTGAFF	TGTGCCAGTAGTGCTTCAACGGGGGCTTTCTTT
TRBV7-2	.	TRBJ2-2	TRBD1	CASSSGQGAGELFF	TGTGCCAGCAGCTCGGGACAGGGGGCCGGGGAGCTGTTTTTT
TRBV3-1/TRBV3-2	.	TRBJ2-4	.	CASSQGLARDWYIQYF	TGTGCCAGCAGCCAAGGCCTAGCGAGGGACTGGTACATTCAGTACTTC
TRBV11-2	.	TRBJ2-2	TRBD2	CASRRGALTGELFF	TGTGCCAGCAGGCGGGGGGCCCTCACCGGGGAGCTGTTTTTT
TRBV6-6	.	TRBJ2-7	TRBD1	CASSYAGWGQSYEQYF	TGTGCCAGCAGTTACGCCGGATGGGGACAGTCCTACGAGCAGTACTTC